This TCR beta chain derives from a study of HIV-infected patients and healthy controls. Reverse transcription used 450 to 650 ng RNA and constant-region primers for alpha and beta. Using multiplexing indices, alpha and beta chain libraries were generated apart by chain-specific third strand synthesis. TCRdb used MiXCR to reprocess the 5' RACE reads, holding one entry per CDR3 protein. The table records about 10,000 distinct CDR3 sequences, around 8% of them present only once. Study results and limitations: Compared with untreated HIV+ repertoires, healthy controls showed roughly threefold more distinct CDR3s and higher Shannon diversity.

There are many counts of this clonotype. The target antigen is unknown. This CDR3 region has 17 residues. Germline V CDR1 and CDR2: SQVTM, ANQGSEA. With 3 bases clipped from V and 0 bases from J, the junction kept 13 bases outside the gene matches. All unsorted peripheral T cells were captured because whole blood was used without fractionation. The sample consisted of blood. The TCR sequence derives from an adult in good health. The V and J genes are TRBV29-1 and TRBJ1-1; 7 nucleotides agree with TRBD1. The CDR3 region is CSVDVGGGSQMNTEAFF. The CDR3, as DNA: TGCAGCGTTGATGTAGGAGGGGGCAGTCAAATGAACACTGAAGCTTTCTTT.